The 4 T cell receptor beta chains given below trace back to one sample, sequenced in a study of vaccination and CD4 T cells after COVID-19. Antigen specificity for these receptors is unknown. The treatment was: roughly ten-day PBMC culture with coronavirus spike peptide pools or control peptides (ViraFEST assay). Gathered ahead of the COVID-19 pandemic (2011-2018) were the CD4+ T cells of the unexposed donor. An Oncomine TCR Beta short-read assay was used to sequence the DNA from cultured CD4+ T cells. Via MiXCR, TCRdb re-called the PCR reads, giving one row per CDR3 protein. The table records about 6,400 distinct CDR3 sequences, under 60% of them present only once. Input material: CD4+ T cells from blood, cultured in vitro. These receptors were collected from a human donor in good health.

The chain links TRBV5-4 to TRBJ1-2; D possibly corresponds to TRBD1 (6 bases). The germline CDR1 and CDR2 sequences are SGHNT and YYREEE (reference sequence). The V gene lost 0 bases and the J gene lost 6 bases, with 15 bases spanning the gap. The CDR3 is made up of 15 amino acids. The CDR3 DNA follows: TGTGCCAGCAGCTTGGAGGGGTCAGGGGTTCATGGCTACACCTTC. It translates to CASSLEGSGVHGYTF.

This clonotype was seen only a few times. This chain connects TRBV7-6 to TRBJ2-5, with TRBD1 matching 7 bases. Germline V gene lookup returns CDR1 SGHVS and CDR2 FNYEAQ. Losses at the gene ends were 5 bases for V and 3 bases for J; bases not matched to a gene: 6. CDR3 length: 14 residues. The CDR3 loop reads CASSQIDREETQYF. The CDR3 nucleotides read TGTGCCAGCAGCCAGATAGACAGGGAAGAGACCCAGTACTTC.

This clonotype was found a few times. This chain uses TRBV27 with TRBJ2-5; the match to TRBD1 covers 7 bases. Looked up from germline, CDR1 is MNHEY and CDR2 is SMNVEV (reference sequence). The length of the CDR3 is 17 residues. With 4 bases clipped from V and 4 bases from J, the junction kept 15 bases outside the gene matches. The CDR3 coding sequence is TGTGCCAGCAGTTCTCTTGGAACAGGGGATTTTCGAGAGACCCAGTACTTC. Residues: CASSSLGTGDFRETQYF.

This clonotype was counted a few times. CDR3 protein: CSARGESVYSNQPQHF. CDR3 bases: TGCAGTGCTAGAGGAGAATCAGTTTATAGCAATCAGCCCCAGCATTTT. V usage is TRBV20-1 and J usage is TRBJ1-5; no clear D gene. V was pared by 1 base and J by 0 bases, with 13 bases between. CDR3 length: 16 amino acids. The germline gives CDR1 DFQATT, CDR2 SNEGSKA (reference sequence).